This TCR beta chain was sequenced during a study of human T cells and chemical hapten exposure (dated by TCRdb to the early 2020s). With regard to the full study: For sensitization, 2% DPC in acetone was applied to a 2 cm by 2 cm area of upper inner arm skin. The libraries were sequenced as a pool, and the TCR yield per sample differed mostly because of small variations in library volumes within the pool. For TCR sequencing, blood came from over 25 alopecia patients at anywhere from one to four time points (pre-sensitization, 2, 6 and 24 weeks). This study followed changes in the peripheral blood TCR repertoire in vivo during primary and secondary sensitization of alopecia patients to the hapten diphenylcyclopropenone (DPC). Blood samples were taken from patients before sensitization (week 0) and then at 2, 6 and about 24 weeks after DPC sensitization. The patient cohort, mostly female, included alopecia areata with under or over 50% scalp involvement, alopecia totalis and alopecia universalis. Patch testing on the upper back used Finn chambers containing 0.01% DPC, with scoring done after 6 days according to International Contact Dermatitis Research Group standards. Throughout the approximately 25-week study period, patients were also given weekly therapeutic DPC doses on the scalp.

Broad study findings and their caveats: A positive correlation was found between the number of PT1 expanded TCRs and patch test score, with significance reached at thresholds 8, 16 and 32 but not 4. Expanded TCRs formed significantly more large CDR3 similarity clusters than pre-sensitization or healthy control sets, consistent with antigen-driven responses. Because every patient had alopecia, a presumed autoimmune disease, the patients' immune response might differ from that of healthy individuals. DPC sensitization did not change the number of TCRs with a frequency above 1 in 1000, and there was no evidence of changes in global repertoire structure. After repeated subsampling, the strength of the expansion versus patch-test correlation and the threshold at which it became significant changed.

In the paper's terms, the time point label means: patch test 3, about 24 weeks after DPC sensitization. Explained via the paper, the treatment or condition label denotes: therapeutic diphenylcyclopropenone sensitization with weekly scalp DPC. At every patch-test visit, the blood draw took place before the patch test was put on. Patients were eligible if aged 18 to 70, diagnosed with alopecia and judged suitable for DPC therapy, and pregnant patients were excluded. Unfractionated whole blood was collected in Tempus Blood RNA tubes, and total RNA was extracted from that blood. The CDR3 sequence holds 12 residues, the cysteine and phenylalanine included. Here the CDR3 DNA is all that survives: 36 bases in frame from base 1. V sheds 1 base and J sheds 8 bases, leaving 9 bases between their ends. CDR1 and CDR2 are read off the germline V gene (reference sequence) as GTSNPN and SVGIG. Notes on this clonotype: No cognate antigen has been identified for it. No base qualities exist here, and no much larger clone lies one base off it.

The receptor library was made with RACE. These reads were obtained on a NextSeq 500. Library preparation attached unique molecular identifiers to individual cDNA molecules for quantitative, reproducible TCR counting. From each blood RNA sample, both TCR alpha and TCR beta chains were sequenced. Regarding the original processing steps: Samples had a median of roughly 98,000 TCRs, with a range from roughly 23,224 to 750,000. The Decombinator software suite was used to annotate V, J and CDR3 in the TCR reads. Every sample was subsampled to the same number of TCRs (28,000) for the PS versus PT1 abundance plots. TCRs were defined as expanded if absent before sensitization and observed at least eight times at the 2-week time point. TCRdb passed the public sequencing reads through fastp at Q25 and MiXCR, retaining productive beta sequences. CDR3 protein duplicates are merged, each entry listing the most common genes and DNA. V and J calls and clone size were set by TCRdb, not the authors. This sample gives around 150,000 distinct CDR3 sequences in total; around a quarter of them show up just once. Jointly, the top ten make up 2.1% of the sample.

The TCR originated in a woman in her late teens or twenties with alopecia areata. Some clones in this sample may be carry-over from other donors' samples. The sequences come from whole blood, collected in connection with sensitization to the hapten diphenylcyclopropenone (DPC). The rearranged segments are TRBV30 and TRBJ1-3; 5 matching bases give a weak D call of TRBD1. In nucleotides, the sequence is TGTGCCTGGAGTGAAAGACAGTACACCATATATTTT. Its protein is CAWSERQYTIYF.